The 6 T cell receptor beta chains reported below all come from one sample, sequenced in a study of identical twins. TCRdb reanalysed the 5' RACE reads using MiXCR and keeps one entry per CDR3 protein. The table records around 370,000 distinct CDR3 sequences, 9% to 10% of them present only once. What was sequenced was naive T cells sorted from blood. The receptors stem from a woman aged 45-59 years in good health.

This CDR3 reads CSARGDGAGGYEQYF. CDR3 DNA: TGCAGTGCTAGAGGTGATGGTGCAGGGGGCTACGAGCAGTACTTC. The chain joins TRBV20-1 to TRBJ2-7, with TRBD1 matching 7 bases. The CDR3 contains 15 residues. In germline, CDR1 is DFQATT, CDR2 SNEGSKA (reference sequence). The V and J ends lost 1 base and 3 bases, in that order; junction bases with no gene match: 9.

This clonotype was picked up many times. V and J are TRBV7-9 and TRBJ2-2; 11 bases map to TRBD2. The CDR3 is made up of 16 amino acids. The V gene end was trimmed by 5 bases and the J gene end by 3 bases; junction bases not matched to a gene: 5. Germline V lookup: CDR1 SEHNR, CDR2 FQNEAQ (reference sequence). The DNA of the CDR3 is TGTGCCAGCAGCACAACTAGCGGGAGTGACACCGGGGAGCTGTTTTTT. Protein sequence: CASSTTSGSDTGELFF. The full variable domain, in which reference TRBV7-9 and TRBJ2-2 provide the parts outside the CDR3, is DTGVSQNPRHKITKRGQNVTFRCDPISEHNRLYWYRQTLGQGPEFLTYFQNEAQLEKSRLLSDRFSAERPKGSFSTLEIQRTEQGDSAMYLCASSTTSGSDTGELFFGEGSRLTVL.

This clonotype was recorded a few times. This chain joins TRBV29-1 and TRBJ2-5; maybe TRBD1 (6 bases). CDR1 is SQVTM, CDR2 ANQGSEA, per germline. CDR3 length: 17 amino acids. V was trimmed by 4 bases and J by 2 bases, leaving 23 bases between them. CDR3 sequence: CSVVGRTAQLVQETQYF. CDR3 in DNA: TGCAGCGTTGTAGGACGGACAGCCCAACTGGTGCAAGAGACCCAGTACTTC. The whole variable domain, remainder taken from reference TRBV29-1 and TRBJ2-5, is SAVISQKPSRDICQRGTSLTIQCQVDSQVTMMFWYRQQPGQSLTLIATANQGSEATYESGFVIDKFPISRPNLTFSTLTVSNMSPEDSSIYLCSVVGRTAQLVQETQYFGPGTRLLVL.

This clonotype has just a few counts. The chain combines TRBV20-1 with TRBJ2-3; 12 bases agree with TRBD1. V shed 6 bases and J 3 bases; nucleotides not matched to a gene: 7. CDR3 length equals 15 residues. Germline-derived CDR1 and CDR2 are DFQATT and SNEGSKA (reference sequence). The CDR3 coding sequence is TGCAGTGCCAGATGGGACAGGGGGCTTACAGATACGCAGTATTTT. This codes for CSARWDRGLTDTQYF.

This clonotype was recorded a few times. The genes are TRBV5-1 and TRBJ2-1; the D gene is possibly TRBD2 (6 bases). Trimming removed 4 bases from V and 5 bases from J, with 19 bases in between. There are 16 residues in the CDR3. Germline CDR1 and CDR2: SGHRS and YFSETQ. In DNA form, the CDR3 reads TGCGCCAGCAGCATGGGACTTCCCGGGCAAAACAATGAGCAGTTCTTC. Protein product: CASSMGLPGQNNEQFF.

At least ten counts were recorded for this clonotype. The rearrangement joins TRBV6-1 to TRBJ1-2, with D uncertain. Germline CDR1 reads MNHNS; CDR2 reads SASEGT. With 1 base removed from V and 7 bases from J, the gap between germline ends came to 7 bases. This CDR3 contains 12 residues. The CDR3 sequence: CASSEGPFGYTF. CDR3 in DNA: TGTGCCAGCAGTGAAGGCCCCTTTGGCTACACCTTC.